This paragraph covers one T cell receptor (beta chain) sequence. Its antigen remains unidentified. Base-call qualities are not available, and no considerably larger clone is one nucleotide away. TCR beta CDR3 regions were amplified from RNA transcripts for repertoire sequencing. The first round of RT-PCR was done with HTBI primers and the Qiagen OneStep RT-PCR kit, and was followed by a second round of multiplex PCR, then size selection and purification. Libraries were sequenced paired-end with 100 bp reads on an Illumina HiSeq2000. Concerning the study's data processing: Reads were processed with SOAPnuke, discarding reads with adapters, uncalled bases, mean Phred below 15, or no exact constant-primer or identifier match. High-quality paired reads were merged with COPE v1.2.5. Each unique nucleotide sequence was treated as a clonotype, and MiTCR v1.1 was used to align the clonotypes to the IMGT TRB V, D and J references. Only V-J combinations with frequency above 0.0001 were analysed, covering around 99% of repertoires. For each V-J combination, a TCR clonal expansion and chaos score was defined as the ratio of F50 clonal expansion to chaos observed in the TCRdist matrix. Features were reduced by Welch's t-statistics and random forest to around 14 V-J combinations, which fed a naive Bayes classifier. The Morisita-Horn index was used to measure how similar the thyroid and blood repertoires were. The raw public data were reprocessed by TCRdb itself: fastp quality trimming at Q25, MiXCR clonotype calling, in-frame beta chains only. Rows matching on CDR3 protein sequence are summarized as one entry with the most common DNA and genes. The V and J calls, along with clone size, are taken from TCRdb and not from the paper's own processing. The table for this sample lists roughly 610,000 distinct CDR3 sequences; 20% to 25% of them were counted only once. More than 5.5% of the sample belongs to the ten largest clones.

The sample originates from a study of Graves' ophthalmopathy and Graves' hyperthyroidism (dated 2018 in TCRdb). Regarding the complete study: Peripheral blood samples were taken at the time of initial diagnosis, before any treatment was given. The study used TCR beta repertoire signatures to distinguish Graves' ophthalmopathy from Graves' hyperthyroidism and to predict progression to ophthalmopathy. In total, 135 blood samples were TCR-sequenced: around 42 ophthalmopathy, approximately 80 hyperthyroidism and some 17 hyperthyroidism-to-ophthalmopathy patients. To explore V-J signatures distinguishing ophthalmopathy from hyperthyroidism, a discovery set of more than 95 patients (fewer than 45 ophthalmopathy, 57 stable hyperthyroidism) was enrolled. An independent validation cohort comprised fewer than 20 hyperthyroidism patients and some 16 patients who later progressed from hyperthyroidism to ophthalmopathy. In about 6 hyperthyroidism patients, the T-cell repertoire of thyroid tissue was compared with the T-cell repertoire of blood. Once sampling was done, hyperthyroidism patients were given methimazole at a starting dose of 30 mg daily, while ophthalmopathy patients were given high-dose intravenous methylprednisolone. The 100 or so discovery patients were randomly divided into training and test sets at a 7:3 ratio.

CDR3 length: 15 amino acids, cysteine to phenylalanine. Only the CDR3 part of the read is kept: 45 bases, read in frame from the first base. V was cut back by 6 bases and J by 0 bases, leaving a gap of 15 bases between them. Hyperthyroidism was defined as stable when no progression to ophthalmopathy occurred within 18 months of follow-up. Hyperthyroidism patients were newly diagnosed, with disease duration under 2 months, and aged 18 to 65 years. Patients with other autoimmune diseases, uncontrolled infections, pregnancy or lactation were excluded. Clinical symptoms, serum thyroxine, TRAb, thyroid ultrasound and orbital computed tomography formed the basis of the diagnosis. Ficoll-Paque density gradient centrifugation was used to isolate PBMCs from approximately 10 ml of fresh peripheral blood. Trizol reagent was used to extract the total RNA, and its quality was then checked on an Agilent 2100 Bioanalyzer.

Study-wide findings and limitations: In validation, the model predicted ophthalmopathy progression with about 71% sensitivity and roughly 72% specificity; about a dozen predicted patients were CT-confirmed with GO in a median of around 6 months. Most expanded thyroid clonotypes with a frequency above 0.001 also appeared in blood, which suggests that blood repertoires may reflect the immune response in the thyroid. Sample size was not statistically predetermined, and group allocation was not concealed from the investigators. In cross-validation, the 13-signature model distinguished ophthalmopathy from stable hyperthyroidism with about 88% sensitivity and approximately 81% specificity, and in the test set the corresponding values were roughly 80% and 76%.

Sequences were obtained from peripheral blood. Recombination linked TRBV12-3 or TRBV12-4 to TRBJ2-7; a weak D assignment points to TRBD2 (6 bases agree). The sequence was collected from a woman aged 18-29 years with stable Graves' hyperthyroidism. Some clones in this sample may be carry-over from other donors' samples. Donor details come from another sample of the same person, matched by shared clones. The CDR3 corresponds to CASRLRDGSSYEQYF. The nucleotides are TGTGCCAGCAGACTGAGGGACGGGAGCTCCTACGAGCAGTACTTC.